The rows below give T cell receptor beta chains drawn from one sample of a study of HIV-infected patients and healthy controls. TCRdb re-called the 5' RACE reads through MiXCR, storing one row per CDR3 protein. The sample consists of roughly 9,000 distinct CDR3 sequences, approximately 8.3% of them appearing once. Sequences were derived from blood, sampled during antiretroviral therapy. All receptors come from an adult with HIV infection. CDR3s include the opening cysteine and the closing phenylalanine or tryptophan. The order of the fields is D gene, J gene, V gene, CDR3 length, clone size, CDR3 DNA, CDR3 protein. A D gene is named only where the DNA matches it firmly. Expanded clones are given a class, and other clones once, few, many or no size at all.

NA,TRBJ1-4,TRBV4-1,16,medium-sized,TGCGCCAGCAGCCAAGTGAGGGCTGGCACTAATGAAAAACTGTTTTTT,CASSQVRAGTNEKLFF
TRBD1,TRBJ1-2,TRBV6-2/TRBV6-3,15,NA,TGTGCCAGCACCTCTCCGGGACAGCGTCACTATGGCTACACCTTC,CASTSPGQRHYGYTF
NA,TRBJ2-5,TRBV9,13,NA,TGTGCCAGCAGCTCAAGAGGGGAAGAGACCCAGTACTTC,CASSSRGEETQYF
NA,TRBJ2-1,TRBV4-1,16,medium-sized,TGCGCCAGCAGCCAAGATCCCAGGCTCCACGTGGATGAGCAGTTCTTC,CASSQDPRLHVDEQFF
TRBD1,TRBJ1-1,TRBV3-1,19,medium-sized,TGTGCCAGCAGCCAAGATTTTGTAAGGACAGGGGTGATGAACACTGAAGCTTTCTTT,CASSQDFVRTGVMNTEAFF
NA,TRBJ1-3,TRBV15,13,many,TGTGCCACCAGCAGGACGGCCGGAAACACCATATATTTT,CATSRTAGNTIYF
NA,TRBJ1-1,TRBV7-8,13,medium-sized,TGTGCCAGCGGGAGGGAAAGAGGGACTGAAGCTTTCTTT,CASGRERGTEAFF
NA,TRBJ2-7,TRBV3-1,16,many,TGTGCCAGCAGCTACGTAGGACGTTGGACCTCCTACGAGCAGTACTTC,CASSYVGRWTSYEQYF
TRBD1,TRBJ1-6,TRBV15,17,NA,TGTGCCACCAGCAGATTTATACCGGGACAGGGGAGTTCACCCCTCCACTTT,CATSRFIPGQGSSPLHF
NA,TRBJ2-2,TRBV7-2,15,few,TGTGCCAGCAGCTTAGCGCTAGGGTCCACCGGGGAGCTGTTTTTT,CASSLALGSTGELFF
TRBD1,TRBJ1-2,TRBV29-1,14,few,TGCAGCGTTGATGCGGGACAGGGGGCGCGGGGCTACACCTTC,CSVDAGQGARGYTF
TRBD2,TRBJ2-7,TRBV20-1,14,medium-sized,TGCAGTGCTAGATCGACTAGCAGCTCCTACGAGCAGTACTTC,CSARSTSSSYEQYF
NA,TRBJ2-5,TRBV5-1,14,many,TGCGCCAGCAGCTTGGAATCGGTACAAGAGACCCAGTACTTC,CASSLESVQETQYF
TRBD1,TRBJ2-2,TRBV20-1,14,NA,TGCAGTGCTAGATTACAGGGGGTCGCCGGGGAGCTGTTTTTT,CSARLQGVAGELFF